The 5 T cell receptor beta chains below all came from one sample that was sequenced in a study of shared clonotypes between healthy human individuals. The protocol was immunoSEQ multiplex PCR, while the TCRdb copy is restricted to in-frame clones and leaves out a portion. The table includes fewer than 3 million clones, just under 95% detected once. Material: naive CD4+ T cells from PBMCs. Subset defined: CD45RA+ positively selected. These receptors all stem from a man younger than 35 in good health. Some clones in this sample may be carry-over from other donors' samples.

The chain combines TRBV18 with TRBJ2-2, with D tentatively TRBD2 (6 bases). The V gene's germline CDR1 is KGHSH and CDR2 LQKENI. The CDR3 extends over 17 amino acids. V shed 4 bases and J shed 1 base, with 16 bases lying between them. This chain's CDR3 is CASSLIRGGQNTGELFF. CDR3 coding DNA: TGTGCCAGCTCACTGATCCGCGGAGGGCAGAACACCGGGGAGCTGTTTTTT.

The rearrangement uses TRBV27 and TRBJ2-1; tentatively, D is TRBD1 (6 bases). V shed 3 bases and J shed 0 bases, with 9 bases lying between them. Germline V gene lookup returns CDR1 MNHEY and CDR2 SMNVEV (reference sequence). The CDR3 loop spans 15 amino acids. The CDR3 protein is CASSFRRGSYNEQFF. CDR3 nucleotide sequence: TGTGCCAGCAGTTTCCGCAGGGGCTCCTACAATGAGCAGTTCTTC.

A note on this clone: Distinct nucleotide sequences in the sample also encode this CDR3. V gene TRBV4-3 combines with J gene TRBJ2-7; D call uncertain. Trimming took off 0 bases at V and 0 bases at J, with 6 bases between the two ends. CDR3 length: 14 amino acids. The germline CDR1 and CDR2 sequences are LGHNA and YSLEER. This CDR3 reads CASSQDPSSYEQYF. In DNA form, the CDR3 reads TGCGCCAGCAGCCAAGATCCTAGCTCCTACGAGCAGTACTTC.

This clone was seen more than once but under ten times. J is TRBJ2-2 and V is TRBV7-3; 7 nucleotides line up with TRBD1. V lost 4 bases to trimming and J lost 6 bases; unmatched junction nucleotides: 8. The CDR3 spans 15 residues. Germline CDR1 is SGHTA and CDR2 is FQGTGA. The CDR3 reads CASSSGTAYAGELFF. CDR3 sequence (DNA): TGTGCCAGCAGCTCAGGGACAGCATATGCCGGGGAGCTGTTTTTT.

CDR3 sequence reads: CASSRRPLAEHYYNEQFF. Written as DNA, the CDR3 is TGTGCCAGCAGCCGAAGACCTTTAGCGGAACACTACTACAATGAGCAGTTCTTC. The chain recombines TRBV7-9 with TRBJ2-1, with D tentatively TRBD2 (6 bases). This CDR3 comprises 18 residues. The V gene's germline CDR1 is SEHNR and CDR2 FQNEAQ (reference sequence). Trimming took off 5 bases at V and 3 bases at J, with 23 bases between the two ends.